These T cell receptor beta chains were read from a single sample in a study of OX40 agonist ivuxolimab in advanced cancers. Sequenced by immunoSEQ multiplex PCR; TCRdb stores in-frame clones only, minus some. The table lists 52,000 or so clones, more than 85% of them singletons, with approximately 18% in the top ten. The specimen was CD4+ or CD8+ T cells sorted from blood, collected in a trial of the OX40 agonist ivuxolimab. Receptors were obtained from an adult with an advanced solid tumor such as melanoma, head and neck, liver or kidney cancer. Each CDR3 is given with its conserved first and last residue.

V: TRBV30
J: TRBJ2-2
CDR3: CAWSVGVRTGELFF

V: TRBV14
J: TRBJ2-1
CDR3: CASSQESSLYEQFF

V: TRBV9
J: TRBJ1-2
CDR3: CASSVGAGTSYGYTF

V: TRBV28
J: TRBJ2-7
CDR3: CASSSHQTRLRSYEQYF

V: TRBV6-6
J: TRBJ2-5
CDR3: CASSGLAEVGETQYF

V: TRBV23-1
J: TRBJ2-7
CDR3: CASTSAMRSYEQYF

V: TRBV28
J: TRBJ2-3
CDR3: CASRPAEQIWNTQYF

V: TRBV9
J: TRBJ2-2
CDR3: CASSVSRREEVTGELFF

V: TRBV2
J: TRBJ1-2
CDR3: CASRLGTGGHYGYTF

V: TRBV27
J: TRBJ2-1
CDR3: CASSGGLLAGARPYNEQFF

V: TRBV9
J: TRBJ1-1
CDR3: CASSGGTGGAFF

V: TRBV27
J: TRBJ2-1
CDR3: CASTEHQAGGPYNEQFF

V: TRBV7-9
J: TRBJ2-1
CDR3: CASTPSSGKSYNEQFF

V: TRBV6-5
J: TRBJ2-7
CDR3: CASSLTGGSYEQYF

V: TRBV9
J: TRBJ2-1
CDR3: CASSVRHEVQINEQFF

V: TRBV4-1
J: TRBJ2-4
CDR3: CASSQRINRALEFIQYF

V: TRBV6-5
J: TRBJ1-1
CDR3: CASSFAGGSTEAFF

V: TRBV15
J: TRBJ2-7
CDR3: CATSTSGEVHEQYF

V: TRBV28
J: TRBJ2-7
CDR3: CASSLTGESYEQYF

V: TRBV7-9
J: TRBJ2-5
CDR3: CASGEESWGAQYF

V: TRBV7-8
J: TRBJ1-1
CDR3: CASTITGVQTEAFF

V: TRBV10-3
J: TRBJ2-1
CDR3: CAISEIPGLAGGSSYNEQFF

V: TRBV9
J: TRBJ2-7
CDR3: CASSVVGGPFYEQYF

V: TRBV11-2
J: TRBJ2-7
CDR3: CASSLAAGSEQYF

V: TRBV7-9
J: TRBJ2-7
CDR3: CASSLGTGYEQYF

V: TRBV11-2
J: TRBJ1-2
CDR3: CASSLALEGYTF

V: TRBV7-9
J: TRBJ2-7
CDR3: CASSLASSYEQYF

V: TRBV19
J: TRBJ2-7
CDR3: CASSPGTTYEQYF

V: TRBV6-5
J: TRBJ2-7
CDR3: CASSSTSVYEQYF

V: TRBV5-1
J: TRBJ2-2
CDR3: CASSLASSLAGELFF

V: TRBV5-6
J: TRBJ2-3
CDR3: CASSLEMRDRDTDTQYF

V: TRBV2
J: TRBJ1-1
CDR3: CAHQGQGAGATEAFF

V: TRBV11-1
J: TRBJ2-1
CDR3: CASSRGWAEQFF

V: TRBV28
J: TRBJ2-5
CDR3: CASSFAADETQYF

V: TRBV28
J: TRBJ1-2
CDR3: CASSPGQGRGYTF

V: TRBV4-3
J: TRBJ2-1
CDR3: CASSLGQGGEQFF

V: TRBV9
J: TRBJ2-7
CDR3: CASSGRDGYEQYF

V: TRBV7-8
J: TRBJ2-1
CDR3: CASSLVDSDYNEQFF

V: TRBV19
J: TRBJ1-1
CDR3: CASSSPRLGLGTEAFF

V: TRBV13
J: TRBJ2-5
CDR3: CASTARVRSQETQYF

V: TRBV6-1
J: TRBJ1-1
CDR3: CASSARHGYTEAFF

V: TRBV7-6
J: TRBJ2-7
CDR3: CASSLGPGRDYEQYF

V: TRBV6-5
J: TRBJ2-1
CDR3: CASSYSVLYNEQFF

V: TRBV27
J: TRBJ1-5
CDR3: CASSSVQGYNQPQHF

V: TRBV7-8
J: TRBJ2-2
CDR3: CASSPLGVFGRLPQGGELFF